The T cell receptor beta chain under discussion was sequenced for a study of blood T cell repertoires in COVID-19. Original processing notes: By means of reference gene primer amplification, nucleated cell counts were estimated. TCRdb keeps only in-frame clones here, not all; method: immunoSEQ multiplex PCR. Clonal size and the V and J genes are those of that table, whereas D and trimming came from the DNA. The sample gives approximately 100,000 clones, less than 85% of which show up once; 15% to 20% is in the top ten. The CDR3 length is 16 residues. The germline V gene has CDR1 WNHNN and CDR2 SYGVQD (reference sequence). The trim removed 4 bases at V and 3 bases at J, leaving 8 bases unmatched.

Source material: peripheral blood. The chain has TRBV10-1 and TRBJ1-5; 8 nucleotides align to TRBD1. The sequence derives from a woman aged 55-75 years with acute or convalescent COVID-19. CDR3 sequence (DNA): TGCGCCAGCAGTGGGGGGGGCAGGGGGCCCAATCAGCCCCAGCATTTT. Protein sequence: CASSGGGRGPNQPQHF.